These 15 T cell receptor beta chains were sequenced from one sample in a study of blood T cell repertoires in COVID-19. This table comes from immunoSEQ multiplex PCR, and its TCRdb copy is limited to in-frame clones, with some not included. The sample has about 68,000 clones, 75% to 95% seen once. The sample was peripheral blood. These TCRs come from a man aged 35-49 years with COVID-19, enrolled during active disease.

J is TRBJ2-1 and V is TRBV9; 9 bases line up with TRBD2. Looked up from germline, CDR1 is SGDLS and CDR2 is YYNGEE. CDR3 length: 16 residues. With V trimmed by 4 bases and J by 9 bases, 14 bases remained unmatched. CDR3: CASSRRTSAAPGEQFF. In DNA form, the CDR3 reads TGTGCCAGCAGCCGACGGACTAGCGCCGCGCCAGGTGAGCAGTTCTTC.

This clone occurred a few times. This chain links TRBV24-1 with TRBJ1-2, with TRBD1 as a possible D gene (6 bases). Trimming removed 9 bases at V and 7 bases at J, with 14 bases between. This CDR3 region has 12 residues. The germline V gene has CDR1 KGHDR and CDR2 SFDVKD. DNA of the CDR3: TGTGCCACCGAAGACAGGCGGCTTGGCTACACCTTC. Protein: CATEDRRLGYTF.

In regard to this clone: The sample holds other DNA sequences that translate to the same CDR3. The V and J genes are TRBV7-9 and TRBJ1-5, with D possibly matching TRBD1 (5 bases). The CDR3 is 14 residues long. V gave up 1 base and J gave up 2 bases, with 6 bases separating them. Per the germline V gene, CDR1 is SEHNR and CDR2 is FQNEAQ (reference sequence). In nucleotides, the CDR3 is TGTGCCAGCAGCTTAGGGGGGGGCAATCAGCCCCAGCATTTT. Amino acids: CASSLGGGNQPQHF.

CDR3 DNA: TGTGCCAGCAGTCCCCCGGGGGGCGGAAATGAAAAACTGTTTTTT. Its protein is CASSPPGGGNEKLFF. The chain uses TRBV2 and TRBJ1-4; TRBD1 is a possible D gene (6 bases). V was shortened by 5 bases and J by 5 bases, with 15 bases between the two germline ends. This CDR3 comprises 15 residues. The germline V gene has CDR1 SNHLY and CDR2 FYNNEI.

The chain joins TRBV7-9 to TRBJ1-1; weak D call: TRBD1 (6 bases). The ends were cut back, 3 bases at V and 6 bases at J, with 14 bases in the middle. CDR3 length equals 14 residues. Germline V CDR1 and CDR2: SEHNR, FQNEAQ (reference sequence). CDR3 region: CASSLRTVVAEAFF. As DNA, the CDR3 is TGTGCCAGCAGCTTGAGGACAGTAGTCGCTGAAGCTTTCTTT.

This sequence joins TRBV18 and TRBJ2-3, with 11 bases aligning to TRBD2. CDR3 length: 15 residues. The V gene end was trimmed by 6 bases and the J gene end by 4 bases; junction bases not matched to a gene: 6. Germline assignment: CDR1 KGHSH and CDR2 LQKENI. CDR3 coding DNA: TGTGCCAGCTCTCCTACTAGCGGGGGATCAGATACGCAGTATTTT. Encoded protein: CASSPTSGGSDTQYF.

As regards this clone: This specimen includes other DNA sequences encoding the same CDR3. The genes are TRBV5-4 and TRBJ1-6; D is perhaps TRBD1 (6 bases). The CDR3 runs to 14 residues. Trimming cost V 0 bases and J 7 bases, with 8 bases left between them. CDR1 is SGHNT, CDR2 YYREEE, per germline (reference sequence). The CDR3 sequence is CASSLGQGNSPLHF. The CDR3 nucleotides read TGTGCCAGCAGCTTGGGTCAGGGGAATTCACCCCTCCACTTT.

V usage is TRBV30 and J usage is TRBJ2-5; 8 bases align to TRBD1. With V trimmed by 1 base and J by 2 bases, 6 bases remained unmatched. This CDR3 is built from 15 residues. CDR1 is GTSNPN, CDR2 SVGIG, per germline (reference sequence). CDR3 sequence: CAWSGTGKIQETQYF. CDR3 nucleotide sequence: TGTGCCTGGAGTGGGACAGGGAAAATTCAAGAGACCCAGTACTTC.

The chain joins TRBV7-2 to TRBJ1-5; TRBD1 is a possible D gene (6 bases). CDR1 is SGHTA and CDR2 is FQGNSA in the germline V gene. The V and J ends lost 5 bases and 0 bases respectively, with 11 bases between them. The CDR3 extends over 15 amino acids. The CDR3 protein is CASSRTVNSNQPQHF. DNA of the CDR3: TGTGCCAGCAGCCGGACAGTTAATAGCAATCAGCCCCAGCATTTT.

This CDR3 reads CAWGLSSGNTIYF. The CDR3 DNA follows: TGTGCCTGGGGACTGAGCTCTGGAAACACCATATATTTT. The rearrangement uses TRBV30 and TRBJ1-3; D ambiguous. CDR3 length: 13 residues. The germline V and J ends were trimmed by 5 bases and 0 bases, with 8 bases remaining between them. Germline CDR1 and CDR2: GTSNPN and SVGIG (reference sequence).

This CDR3 reads CASKEGGKSGYTF. CDR3 coding DNA: TGTGCCAGCAAGGAAGGGGGAAAGAGCGGCTACACCTTC. The genes are TRBV6-5 and TRBJ1-2; a weak D match, TRBD1 (6 bases). Germline-derived CDR1 and CDR2 are MNHEY and SVGAGI. Trimming cost V 7 bases and J 8 bases, with 17 bases left between them. The CDR3 runs 13 residues.

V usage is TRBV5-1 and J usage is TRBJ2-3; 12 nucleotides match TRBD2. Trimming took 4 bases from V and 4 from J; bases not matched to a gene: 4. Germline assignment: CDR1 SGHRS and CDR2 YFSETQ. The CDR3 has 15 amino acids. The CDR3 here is CASSQTSGGSDTQYF. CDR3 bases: TGCGCCAGCAGCCAGACTAGCGGGGGTTCAGATACGCAGTATTTT.

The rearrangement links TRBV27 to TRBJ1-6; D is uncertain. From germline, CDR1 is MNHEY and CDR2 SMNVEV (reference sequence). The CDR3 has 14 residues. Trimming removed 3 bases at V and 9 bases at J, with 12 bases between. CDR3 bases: TGTGCCAGCAGTTTTCTCGAGCGCCGTTCACCCCTCCACTTT. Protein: CASSFLERRSPLHF.

CDR3 sequence (DNA): TGTGCCAGTAGTAGAGGTTCAGGACTAGGTTACAATGAGCAGTTCTTC. This gives the protein CASSRGSGLGYNEQFF. V usage is TRBV19 and J usage is TRBJ2-1; the match to TRBD2 covers 7 bases. Trimming took 4 bases from V and 4 from J; bases not matched to a gene: 10. Looked up from germline, CDR1 is LNHDA and CDR2 is SQIVND (reference sequence). The CDR3 has 16 residues.

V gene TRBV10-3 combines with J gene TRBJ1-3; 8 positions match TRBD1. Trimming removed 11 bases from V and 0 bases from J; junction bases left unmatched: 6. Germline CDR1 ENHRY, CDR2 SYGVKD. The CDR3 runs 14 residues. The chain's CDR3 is CAAVDRDSGNTIYF. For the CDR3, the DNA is TGTGCCGCAGTGGACAGGGACTCTGGAAACACCATATATTTT.